The text below deals with one T cell receptor (beta chain). Its antigen is as yet unknown. The length of the CDR3 is 14 residues. V lost 4 bases to trimming and J lost 9 bases; unmatched junction nucleotides: 7. Germline V gene data show CDR1 as SGHTA and CDR2 as FQGNSA. The authors reverse transcribed roughly 0.5 to 1 ug RNA with random hexamers. TCRdb passed the immunoSEQ multiplex PCR reads through MiXCR, listing each CDR3 protein once. The sample yields some 100,000 distinct CDR3 sequences, around 90% seen once. This sample is drawn from a study of CD8 T cells in Susac syndrome. Study-wide results and limits: Regarding the TCR sequencing and HLA analysis, the study admitted that a relatively small number of individuals were involved.

TCR beta sequencing covered blood CD8+ and CD4+ T cells. Healthy donors constituted the control group, matched for age and sex. Negative isolation was used for CD8+ and CD4+ T cells, and FACS enrichment was applied to TEMRA cells. The chain employs TRBV7-2 and TRBJ2-3; TRBD1 agrees at 10 bases. The specimen sequenced was CD8+ T cells from PBMCs. The sequence derives from a human donor in good health. Here the CDR3 DNA reads TGTGCCAGCAGCTCCTCCCCGGGACAGGGGACGCAGTATTTT. Protein: CASSSSPGQGTQYF.